The sequence of this T cell receptor beta chain was determined in a study of T-cell reconstitution after alpha-beta-depleted transplantation in children. This clonotype has a handful of counts. Its antigen remains unidentified. Trimming cost V 6 bases and J 4 bases, with 18 bases left between them. Germline lookup yields CDR1 SEHNR and CDR2 FQNEAQ (reference sequence). This CDR3 is built from 15 residues. Study results and limitations: Several hundred expanded graft clones reportedly were the source of alpha-beta T cells about two months after transplant.

Unique molecular identifiers were used to barcode this TCRbeta library. MiXCR was run by TCRdb on the PCR reads, yielding one entry per CDR3 protein. The sample consists of roughly 790,000 distinct CDR3 sequences, approximately 15% of them appearing once. The sequence derives from a male patient between 5 and 17 years old who had a stem cell transplant for acute lymphoblastic leukemia, so the T cells may come from the graft donor. The input for sequencing was PBMCs, mostly from graft donor cells, taken 360 days after TCRalphabeta/CD19-depleted stem cell transplant. The rearrangement links TRBV7-9 to TRBJ1-2; no firm D call. As DNA, the CDR3 is TGTGCCAGCAGTCGAGCCCTTGGACCGTCCTATGGCTACACCTTC. Translated: CASSRALGPSYGYTF.